A selection of T cell receptor beta chains follows, all from one sample in a study of T cell responses to AZD1222 COVID-19 vaccine. Measured with immunoSEQ multiplex PCR; TCRdb has only the in-frame clones, and not every one. The sample gives 65,000 to 90,000 clones, about nine tenths of which show up once; about 7% is in the top ten. The starting material was peripheral blood, obtained on day 0 of AZD1222 vaccination. The source is an adult in good health. The CDR3 runs from the conserved cysteine through the conserved F or W. D genes are given only for firm matches. The size of a clone is reported for some rows only, either as once, few or many, or as a class for expanded clones.

clone size | D gene | J gene | V gene | CDR3 DNA | CDR3 protein
few | TRBD1 | TRBJ2-7 | TRBV7-8 | TGTGCCAGCAGCCCCCGGGACAGGGGCGGGGAGCAGTACTTC | CASSPRDRGGEQYF
. | TRBD1 | TRBJ1-6 | TRBV7-3 | TGTGCCAGCAGCCCCGGGACAGACAATTCACCCCTCCACTTT | CASSPGTDNSPLHF
. | . | TRBJ1-2 | TRBV28 | TGTGCCAGCAGTTTAGGCGGGAAGAGTAGCTATGGCTACACCTTC | CASSLGGKSSYGYTF
few | TRBD1 | TRBJ1-4 | TRBV11-3 | TGTGCCAGCAGCTTAACAGGGGATGAAAAACTGTTTTTT | CASSLTGDEKLFF
once | TRBD2 | TRBJ2-5 | TRBV19 | TGTGCCAGTAGCCCCGGGGGGTTTACAGAGACCCAGTACTTC | CASSPGGFTETQYF
. | . | TRBJ2-3 | TRBV20-1 | TGCAGTGATGGCAGCACAGATACGCAGTATTTT | CSDGSTDTQYF
. | . | TRBJ1-6 | TRBV28 | TGTGCCAGCAGCCCCCGGACAGCTTTAACCTATAATTCACCCCTCCACTTT | CASSPRTALTYNSPLHF
. | . | TRBJ1-1 | TRBV4-2 | TGTGCCAGCAGCCCCACAGGGAGCCTGGACACTGAAGCTTTCTTT | CASSPTGSLDTEAFF
. | . | TRBJ2-6 | TRBV27 | TGTGCCAGCGCCTGGGCTATCTCTGGGGCCAACGTCCTGACTTTC | CASAWAISGANVLTF
once | TRBD1 | TRBJ1-4 | TRBV6-5 | TGTGCCAGCACAGGGGGCCATGAAAAACTGTTTTTT | CASTGGHEKLFF
. | . | TRBJ1-2 | TRBV7-2 | TGTGCCAGCAGCTTAGGGGTGGGGCTTAACTATGGCTACACCTTC | CASSLGVGLNYGYTF
. | . | TRBJ2-1 | TRBV3-1/TRBV3-2 | TGTGCCAGCAGCTCCTCGCAGGGAATTGGGGAGCAGTTCTTC | CASSSSQGIGEQFF
. | TRBD2 | TRBJ2-5 | TRBV4-3 | TGCGCCAGCAGCCAAGATCCGGAACTAGCGGGGAAACAAGAGACCCAGTACTTC | CASSQDPELAGKQETQYF
. | . | TRBJ1-5 | TRBV24-1 | TGTGCCACCAGTGAGCTGACCTTGAGCAATCAGCCCCAGCATTTT | CATSELTLSNQPQHF
. | TRBD1 | TRBJ2-7 | TRBV6-2/TRBV6-3 | TGTGCCAGCAGTTACCGCCCAGGACAGGGCTCCTACGAGCAGTACTTC | CASSYRPGQGSYEQYF
. | . | TRBJ2-3 | TRBV7-9 | TGTGCCAGCAGCCCCATTATGGGGGCCCCCAGCACAGATACGCAGTATTTT | CASSPIMGAPSTDTQYF
. | . | TRBJ1-3 | TRBV19 | TGTGCCAGTAGTAGAATCTTCTCTGGAAACACCATATATTTT | CASSRIFSGNTIYF
. | . | TRBJ1-5 | TRBV6-5 | TGTGCCGGCGGGACACCCAATCAGCCCCAGCATTTT | CAGGTPNQPQHF
. | . | TRBJ1-3 | TRBV7-6 | TGTGCCAGCAGCTTAGATCGCGGAGGGGGGACTTCGGGAAACACCATATATTTT | CASSLDRGGGTSGNTIYF
few | . | TRBJ1-2 | TRBV29-1 | TGCAGCGTTGATGGAGGCGGTGACTATGGCTACACCTTC | CSVDGGGDYGYTF
. | . | TRBJ1-1 | TRBV27 | TGTGCCAGCAGTTTATCCCCAAACACTGAAGCTTTCTTT | CASSLSPNTEAFF
once | TRBD1 | TRBJ2-5 | TRBV4-2 | TGTGCCAGCAGCCAAGAACAGGGGTCGTCTAGCCTCCACGAGACCCAGTACTTC | CASSQEQGSSSLHETQYF
. | . | TRBJ2-5 | TRBV11-2 | TGTGCCAGCAGCTCCAGGGGCCTCCAAGAGACCCAGTACTTC | CASSSRGLQETQYF
. | . | TRBJ1-5 | TRBV21-1 | TGTGCCAGCAGCAACGGACGGCATTCCACCAATCAGCCCCAGCATTTT | CASSNGRHSTNQPQHF
. | . | TRBJ2-3 | TRBV5-1 | TGCGCCAGCAGCTTGGCCGGGGTACCCACAGATACGCAGTATTTT | CASSLAGVPTDTQYF
. | TRBD1 | TRBJ2-6 | TRBV6-6 | TGTGCCAGCTTTGACAGGGGTTCCAACGTCCTGACTTTC | CASFDRGSNVLTF
. | TRBD1 | TRBJ1-5 | TRBV7-9 | TGTGCCAGCAGCTTAGACAGGGGTAGCAATCAGCCCCAGCATTTT | CASSLDRGSNQPQHF
. | . | TRBJ2-3 | TRBV5-4 | TGTGCCAGCAGCTTGGGCCAACTAGCAGAACTTAGCACAGATACGCAGTATTTT | CASSLGQLAELSTDTQYF
. | TRBD1 | TRBJ1-2 | TRBV5-4 | TGTGCCAGCAGCCAGGGACAGGGGGCATCTAACTATGGCTACACCTTC | CASSQGQGASNYGYTF
few | . | TRBJ2-5 | TRBV5-4 | TGTGCCAGCAGCTTCAGGGTAGGGGAGACCCAGTACTTC | CASSFRVGETQYF
. | TRBD1 | TRBJ1-3 | TRBV10-3 | TGTGCCATCAGTGAGGACAGGGGGGGACTCTCTGGAAACACCATATATTTT | CAISEDRGGLSGNTIYF
. | . | TRBJ1-3 | TRBV6-5 | TGTGCCAGCAGTTCCTCCCGGGCCTTTTCTGGAAACACCATATATTTT | CASSSSRAFSGNTIYF
. | TRBD2 | TRBJ2-7 | TRBV19 | TGTGCCAGTAGTATTGGTCGAGCGGGGTCCTACGAGCAGTACTTC | CASSIGRAGSYEQYF
few | . | TRBJ1-1 | TRBV3-1/TRBV3-2 | TGTGCCAGCAGCCAAGATCTACGGACGTTGGCTGAAGCTTTCTTT | CASSQDLRTLAEAFF
. | TRBD2 | TRBJ2-3 | TRBV4-3 | TGCGCCAGCAGCCAAGAACTAGCGGGAGGGTCAGATACGCAGTATTTT | CASSQELAGGSDTQYF
. | . | TRBJ1-5 | TRBV7-2 | TGTGCCAGCACGCGAGACAGCCTTAGCAATCAGCCCCAGCATTTT | CASTRDSLSNQPQHF
. | TRBD1 | TRBJ1-6 | TRBV4-3 | TGCGCCAGCAGCCAAGTGGACAGGGGGGTTAATAATTCACCCCTCCACTTT | CASSQVDRGVNNSPLHF
. | . | TRBJ2-5 | TRBV5-1 | TGCGCCAGCAGCTTGTCCTCCTCTCCCGTTACTCCGTACCAAGAGACCCAGTACTTC | CASSLSSSPVTPYQETQYF
. | . | TRBJ2-7 | TRBV7-6 | TGTGCCAGCAGCTCCGCGGACTCCTACGAGCAGTACTTC | CASSSADSYEQYF
few | . | TRBJ2-7 | TRBV29-1 | TGCAGCGTGAGTATTGGGACAAAGGAGCAGTACTTC | CSVSIGTKEQYF
few | TRBD1 | TRBJ1-5 | TRBV28 | TGTGCCAGCAGTTCCCCGGAGGCAGGGGGCGGTGGTCAGCCCCAGCATTTT | CASSSPEAGGGGQPQHF
few | TRBD1 | TRBJ1-5 | TRBV19 | TGTGCCAGTAGTATCGACAGGGGTATGCAGCCCCAGCATTTT | CASSIDRGMQPQHF